These 21 T cell receptor beta chains share one sample of origin, sequenced in a study of blood T cell repertoires in COVID-19. Only in-frame clones appear in the TCRdb table, and some are missing; sequencing was by immunoSEQ multiplex PCR. Of tens of thousands of clones in the sample, 70% to 90% were seen once. Input material: peripheral blood. These receptors originate from a human donor in a cohort sampled during active COVID-19.

The chain carries TRBV19 and TRBJ1-1; D gene ambiguous. V lost 6 bases and J 4 bases, leaving 12 bases between the germline ends. Germline V gene lookup returns CDR1 LNHDA and CDR2 SQIVND (reference sequence). The CDR3 extends over 13 amino acids. The CDR3: CASSFMEGTEAFF. CDR3 nucleotide sequence: TGTGCCAGTAGCTTCATGGAGGGCACTGAAGCTTTCTTT.

The V call is TRBV7-2, the J call TRBJ1-5; TRBD1 matches at 7 bases. This CDR3 contains 15 residues. The junction had 8 bases not matched to a gene; V was cut back by 4 bases and J by 5 bases. Germline V gives CDR1 SGHTA, CDR2 FQGNSA. CDR3 residues: CASSSPGQPYQPQHF. CDR3 nucleotide sequence: TGTGCCAGCAGCTCTCCGGGACAGCCCTATCAGCCCCAGCATTTT.

V gene TRBV18 combines with J gene TRBJ2-1, with a possible D match to TRBD1 (5 bases). The CDR3 consists of 15 residues. Germline lookup yields CDR1 KGHSH and CDR2 LQKENI. V lost 2 bases and J 6 bases, leaving 14 bases between the germline ends. The CDR3 bases are TGTGCCAGCTCACCAGGCCTTCAACAGGTCAATGAGCAGTTCTTC. Residues: CASSPGLQQVNEQFF.

The V gene is TRBV7-2, the J gene TRBJ2-7; tentative D call: TRBD2 (7 bases). Looked up from germline, CDR1 is SGHTA and CDR2 is FQGNSA. The CDR3 totals 15 residues. Deletions cut 6 bases from V and 3 bases from J, with 18 bases between. The DNA for the CDR3 is TGTGCCAGCAGTCAAAGTGGGGGGGCGCACTACGAGCAGTACTTC. Translated, it gives CASSQSGGAHYEQYF.

V and J are TRBV28 and TRBJ2-5; the match to TRBD1 covers 9 bases. In germline, CDR1 is MDHEN, CDR2 SYDVKM. The trim removed 3 bases at V and 11 bases at J, leaving 13 bases unmatched. The CDR3 is 15 residues long. The CDR3 loop is CASSLPGQGRLTQYF. CDR3 sequence (DNA): TGTGCCAGCAGTTTGCCGGGACAGGGTCGTCTTACACAGTACTTC.

This clone was recorded a few times. The chain joins TRBV4-3 to TRBJ2-1; 10 positions match TRBD2. Germline V lookup: CDR1 LGHNA, CDR2 YSLEER. The V and J ends lost 0 bases and 5 bases, in that order; junction bases with no gene match: 10. The CDR3 spans 18 residues. The CDR3 coding sequence is TGCGCCAGCAGCCAAGAAACCGGCGGGCTAGCGGGGGACAATGAGCAGTTCTTC. Amino acids: CASSQETGGLAGDNEQFF.

The rearrangement uses TRBV3-1 (or the pseudogene TRBV3-2) and TRBJ2-3; D is perhaps TRBD2 (6 bases). V lost 1 base to trimming and J lost 3 bases, with 11 bases between them. CDR3 size: 15 residues. Germline V gene data show CDR1 as LGHDT and CDR2 as YNNKEL (reference sequence). CDR3 sequence reads: CASSQGGGVTDTQYF. CDR3 sequence (DNA): TGTGCCAGCAGCCAAGGGGGCGGGGTGACAGATACGCAGTATTTT.

The chain uses TRBV7-9 and TRBJ2-7; D not certain. The germline V gene has CDR1 SEHNR and CDR2 FQNEAQ (reference sequence). The CDR3 totals 13 residues. Trimming took 0 bases from V and 3 from J, leaving 6 bases between them. The CDR3 protein is CASSLAQYYEQYF. The CDR3 bases are TGTGCCAGCAGCTTAGCACAGTACTACGAGCAGTACTTC.

The J gene is TRBJ2-5, the V gene TRBV29-1, with TRBD2 identical over 10 bases. V shed 0 bases and J 4 bases; nucleotides not matched to a gene: 8. The CDR3 is made up of 16 amino acids. The germline V gene encodes CDR1 SQVTM and CDR2 ANQGSEA. As DNA, the CDR3 is TGCAGCGTTGAAGATCGGGCTAGCGGGAGTCCAGAGACCCAGTACTTC. Translated: CSVEDRASGSPETQYF.

This chain connects TRBV9 to TRBJ2-3; TRBD2 agrees at 11 bases. V dropped 0 bases and J dropped 5; count of bases not matched to a gene: 5. Germline-derived CDR1 and CDR2 are SGDLS and YYNGEE. This CDR3 spans 16 amino acids. CDR3 in amino acids: CASSVELAGVGDTQYF. The CDR3 DNA reads TGTGCCAGCAGCGTAGAACTAGCGGGGGTGGGAGATACGCAGTATTTT.

The V call is TRBV28, the J call TRBJ1-3; no clear D gene. The length of the CDR3 is 16 residues. Germline CDR1 and CDR2: MDHEN and SYDVKM. With 7 bases removed from V and 3 bases from J, the gap between germline ends came to 19 bases. For the CDR3, the DNA is TGTGCCAGCATTCCGTTCCGGGGATCTCATGGAAACACCATATATTTT. It specifies CASIPFRGSHGNTIYF. Filled out from reference TRBV28 and TRBJ1-3, the complete variable domain reads DVKVTQSSRYLVKRTGEKVFLECVQDMDHENMFWYRQDPGLGLRLIYFSYDVKMKEKGDIPEGYSVSREKKERFSLILESASTNQTSMYLCASIPFRGSHGNTIYFGEGSWLTVV.

The gene calls are TRBV10-3 and TRBJ2-7; TRBD2 matches at 10 bases. CDR3 length equals 13 residues. J lost 4 bases, V lost 5 bases, and 2 bases had no gene match. Germline V gene data show CDR1 as ENHRY and CDR2 as SYGVKD. The CDR3 spells CAISSSGSYEQYF. The DNA of the CDR3 is TGTGCCATCAGTTCTAGCGGGAGTTACGAGCAGTACTTC.

V and J are TRBV5-5 and TRBJ1-2, with 8 bases fitting TRBD1. CDR3 length: 13 residues. V shed 4 bases and J 4 bases; nucleotides not matched to a gene: 3. Germline assignment: CDR1 SGHKS and CDR2 YYEKEE (reference sequence). As DNA, the CDR3 is TGTGCCAGCAGCCAGGGGACAGGCTATGGCTACACCTTC. Amino acids: CASSQGTGYGYTF.

The sample holds a few counts of this clone. The chain uses TRBV19 and TRBJ1-1; D is unclear. Trimming pared 1 base from V and 2 bases from J, leaving 8 bases between. Per germline, CDR1 LNHDA and CDR2 SQIVND (reference sequence). The CDR3 length is 14 residues. CDR3 DNA: TGTGCCAGTAGTATAGTAGTCGTAAACACTGAAGCTTTCTTT. Translated, it gives CASSIVVVNTEAFF.

This chain uses TRBV6-5 with TRBJ2-7; 8 nucleotides align to TRBD2. J gave up 2 bases and V 5 bases, and 8 bases lay outside the gene matches. The CDR3 length is 15 residues. Germline V gives CDR1 MNHEY, CDR2 SVGAGI. The CDR3 loop is CASSSSGVSAYEQYF. For the CDR3, the DNA is TGTGCCAGCAGTAGTAGCGGGGTATCCGCCTACGAGCAGTACTTC.

The chain couples TRBV4-1 to TRBJ2-7; TRBD2 agrees at 8 bases. With 2 bases clipped from V and 4 bases from J, the junction kept 7 bases outside the gene matches. CDR3 length: 15 amino acids. Germline CDR1 MGHRA, CDR2 YSYEKL. Written as DNA, the CDR3 is TGCGCCAGCAGCCAACTACCGGGACTAGAGTACGAGCAGTACTTC. Translating it yields CASSQLPGLEYEQYF.

The chain links TRBV27 to TRBJ1-1, with 8 positions matching TRBD1. The CDR3 consists of 13 residues. CDR1 is MNHEY and CDR2 is SMNVEV in the germline V gene (reference sequence). The V gene end was trimmed by 5 bases and the J gene end by 5 bases; junction bases not matched to a gene: 4. The CDR3 DNA reads as TGTGCCAGCAGTCCTACAGGGGGTACTGAAGCTTTCTTT. The encoded protein is CASSPTGGTEAFF.

The gene calls are TRBV30 and TRBJ2-5, with D possibly TRBD2 on 7 matching bases. There are 13 residues in the CDR3. The V and J ends lost 3 bases and 2 bases respectively, with 10 bases between them. Germline lookup yields CDR1 GTSNPN and CDR2 SVGIG (reference sequence). The CDR3 loop is CAWSAGAQETQYF. For the CDR3, the DNA is TGTGCCTGGAGCGCGGGGGCTCAAGAGACCCAGTACTTC.

The rearrangement uses TRBV5-6 and TRBJ2-7; D gene unclear. Germline assignment: CDR1 SGHDT and CDR2 YYEEEE. V dropped 3 bases and J dropped 3 bases, with 4 bases sitting between them. This CDR3 is 11 amino acids long. CDR3 protein: CASSYYYEQYF. The CDR3 DNA follows: TGTGCCAGCAGCTATTACTACGAGCAGTACTTC.

In DNA form, the CDR3 reads TGTGCCAGCAGCTTAACCACAGGGCCTAATACGCAGTATTTT. This codes for CASSLTTGPNTQYF. The genes are TRBV7-6 and TRBJ2-3, with D possibly TRBD1 on 6 matching bases. Germline CDR1 reads SGHVS; CDR2 reads FNYEAQ. The CDR3 extends over 14 amino acids. V lost 2 bases and J lost 7, with 13 bases in between.

The rearrangement joins TRBV7-9 to TRBJ2-5; tentatively, D is TRBD1 (5 bases). The CDR3 loop spans 13 amino acids. V was shortened by 3 bases and J by 1 base, with 6 bases between the two germline ends. CDR1 and CDR2 (germline): SEHNR, FQNEAQ (reference sequence). CDR3 DNA sequence: TGTGCCAGCAGCTTGACAGTCCAAGAGACCCAGTACTTC. Its protein product is CASSLTVQETQYF.